One sample yielded the 28 T cell receptor beta chains listed below, sequenced in a study of blood T cell repertoires in COVID-19. Assay used: immunoSEQ multiplex PCR; TCRdb lists only in-frame clones, some missing. This table has more than 50,000 clones, roughly 89% appearing once. Specimen: peripheral blood. The receptors were gathered from a man in his 60s with active COVID-19.

J is TRBJ2-7 and V is TRBV10-2, with TRBD2 matching 12 bases. The CDR3 totals 16 residues. The ends lost 6 bases at V and 2 bases at J; junction bases unmatched: 8. Germline assignment: CDR1 WSHSY and CDR2 SAAADI. This CDR3 reads CASSPPTSGRPYEQYF. The CDR3 region has the DNA TGCGCCAGCAGCCCCCCGACTAGCGGGAGACCCTACGAGCAGTACTTC.

The chain joins TRBV28 to TRBJ2-1, with 13 bases aligning to TRBD2. The V segment lost 6 bases and the J segment 1 base; nucleotides outside the gene matches: 12. Germline V gene sequence: CDR1 MDHEN, CDR2 SYDVKM. The CDR3 is made up of 19 amino acids. This CDR3 reads CASSSLGWTSGSSYNEQFF. The DNA for the CDR3 is TGTGCCAGCAGCTCCCTCGGGTGGACTAGCGGGAGTTCCTACAATGAGCAGTTCTTC.

By sample share, this clone is medium-sized. The chain links TRBV30 to TRBJ2-7, with 7 bases matching TRBD2. Germline trimming cut 0 bases from V and 2 bases from J; bases unmatched to any gene: 7. The CDR3 consists of 15 residues. Germline lookup yields CDR1 GTSNPN and CDR2 SVGIG (reference sequence). The CDR3 reads CAWSVVGREAYEQYF. CDR3 DNA: TGTGCCTGGAGTGTAGTGGGACGGGAGGCCTACGAGCAGTACTTC.

V usage is TRBV28 and J usage is TRBJ2-7, with TRBD2 as a possible D gene (7 bases). CDR1 MDHEN and CDR2 SYDVKM come from the germline V gene. The V gene lost 3 bases and the J gene lost 5 bases, with 11 bases spanning the gap. The CDR3 extends over 13 amino acids. CDR3 coding DNA: TGTGCCAGCAGTTTGTCGGGGGGCCACGAGCAGTACTTC. Residues: CASSLSGGHEQYF.

The chain joins TRBV27 to TRBJ2-2, with D possibly TRBD2 on 5 matching bases. Germline V lookup: CDR1 MNHEY, CDR2 SMNVEV (reference sequence). V lost 0 bases and J lost 1, with 12 bases in between. The length of the CDR3 is 17 residues. CDR3 sequence: CASSLSNFRGNTGELFF. The CDR3 DNA reads TGTGCCAGCAGTTTATCGAATTTCCGGGGGAACACCGGGGAGCTGTTTTTT.

V and J are TRBV5-1 and TRBJ1-1; TRBD1 agrees at 7 bases. The CDR3 sequence is 14 residues long. The germline CDR1 and CDR2 sequences are SGHRS and YFSETQ. V gave up 2 bases and J gave up 3 bases; unmatched junction bases: 4. The CDR3 loop is CASSLSGGYTEAFF. The CDR3 nucleotides read TGCGCCAGCAGCTTATCAGGGGGGTACACTGAAGCTTTCTTT.

The CDR3 DNA reads TGCGCCAGCAGCTCGGAGACTAGCGGGAGAGGGGAGCTGTTTTTT. This sequence encodes CASSSETSGRGELFF. The J gene is TRBJ2-2, the V gene TRBV5-1, with TRBD2 matching over 12 bases. The V gene's germline CDR1 is SGHRS and CDR2 YFSETQ. V was clipped by 3 bases and J by 8 bases; unmatched bases: 5. The CDR3 contains 15 residues.

V and J are TRBV30 and TRBJ1-1, with D unresolved. The V end was cut by 3 bases, the J end by 10 bases, with 21 bases between. The CDR3 contains 14 residues. Germline CDR1 and CDR2: GTSNPN and SVGIG (reference sequence). The CDR3 DNA reads TGTGCCTGGAGAGTAGCGGACCGTTCAAAAGGAGCTTTCTTT. As protein: CAWRVADRSKGAFF.

This chain links TRBV7-2 with TRBJ2-7, with a tentative D call TRBD2 (6 bases). This CDR3 spans 16 amino acids. The V gene's germline CDR1 is SGHTA and CDR2 FQGNSA. Deletions cut 3 bases from V and 9 bases from J, with 24 bases between. The CDR3 spells CASSLPSGAVRTGQYF. The CDR3 DNA reads as TGTGCCAGCAGCTTGCCGTCGGGAGCGGTGCGTACGGGGCAGTACTTC.

This chain joins TRBV5-1 and TRBJ2-7; 11 bases match TRBD1. The CDR3 runs 16 residues. The V segment lost 4 bases and the J segment 3 bases; nucleotides outside the gene matches: 9. Germline V gene data show CDR1 as SGHRS and CDR2 as YFSETQ. The CDR3 is CASSQTIGTGGYEQYF. In DNA, the CDR3 is TGCGCCAGCAGCCAAACCATCGGGACAGGGGGCTACGAGCAGTACTTC.

DNA for the CDR3: TGTGCCAGCAGCTTCCGGATAGGAACAGCCTACGAGCAGTACTTC. Translated: CASSFRIGTAYEQYF. The chain couples TRBV11-2 to TRBJ2-7; D is unresolved. This CDR3 spans 15 amino acids. Trimming cost V 3 bases and J 2 bases, with 14 bases left between them. Germline assignment: CDR1 SGHAT and CDR2 FQNNGV.

The sample holds one count of this clone. The chain couples TRBV5-6 to TRBJ2-5; 15 bases agree with TRBD2. In germline, CDR1 is SGHDT, CDR2 YYEEEE. J gave up 2 bases and V 4 bases, and 6 bases lay outside the gene matches. The CDR3 consists of 17 residues. The CDR3 nucleotides are TGTGCCAGCAGCCCCGCCGGACTAGCGGGAGGGCAAGAGACCCAGTACTTC. Residues: CASSPAGLAGGQETQYF.

The rearrangement links TRBV4-3 to TRBJ1-3; D might be TRBD1 (6 bases). The germline CDR1 and CDR2 sequences are LGHNA and YSLEER. The CDR3 contains 16 residues. V dropped 0 bases and J dropped 0 bases, with 9 bases sitting between them. This chain's CDR3 is CASSQDSRGSGNTIYF. As DNA, the CDR3 is TGCGCCAGCAGCCAAGACTCCAGGGGCTCTGGAAACACCATATATTTT.

The chain links TRBV19 to TRBJ2-2, with no clear D. CDR3 length: 15 residues. V lost 4 bases and J lost 0, with 9 bases in between. Germline-derived CDR1 and CDR2 are LNHDA and SQIVND (reference sequence). The CDR3 reads CASSRSYANTGELFF. The CDR3 DNA is TGTGCCAGTAGTAGATCCTACGCGAACACCGGGGAGCTGTTTTTT.

This sequence joins TRBV15 and TRBJ2-7; D gene ambiguous. Germline loops: CDR1 LNHNV, CDR2 YYDKDF (reference sequence). V shed 0 bases and J shed 5 bases, with 11 bases lying between them. The CDR3 runs to 14 residues. The CDR3 coding sequence is TGTGCCACCAGCAGAGACCCCCTGGCGGACGAGCAGTACTTC. It specifies CATSRDPLADEQYF.

This chain uses TRBV18 with TRBJ1-1; possible D gene TRBD1, 5 bases. This CDR3 contains 14 residues. Deletions cut 6 bases from V and 0 bases from J, with 11 bases between. Germline CDR1 KGHSH, CDR2 LQKENI. CDR3 protein: CASSPRALNTEAFF. CDR3 DNA: TGTGCCAGCTCGCCCAGGGCCCTGAACACTGAAGCTTTCTTT.

This clone was observed once. The V call is TRBV5-1, the J call TRBJ2-7, with D perhaps matching TRBD1 (5 bases). Trimming took off 1 base at V and 3 bases at J, with 14 bases between the two ends. This CDR3 contains 15 residues. The V gene's germline CDR1 is SGHRS and CDR2 YFSETQ. CDR3 region: CASSLSWSGHYEQYF. The CDR3 DNA is TGCGCCAGCAGCTTGTCGTGGTCAGGGCACTACGAGCAGTACTTC.

The chain combines TRBV19 with TRBJ2-1; weak D call: TRBD1 (5 bases). V was shortened by 5 bases and J by 7 bases, with 9 bases between the two germline ends. Germline V gene data show CDR1 as LNHDA and CDR2 as SQIVND (reference sequence). This CDR3 is 12 amino acids long. The CDR3 DNA follows: TGTGCCAGTAGTCTCAGGGTAAATGAGCAGTTCTTC. It translates to CASSLRVNEQFF.

The chain links TRBV2 to TRBJ2-3; D remains unclear. Germline V gene lookup returns CDR1 SNHLY and CDR2 FYNNEI. The CDR3 is made up of 14 amino acids. Trimming cost V 3 bases and J 0 bases, with 7 bases left between them. In DNA form, the CDR3 reads TGTGCCAGCAGTGATCGAGCTAGCACAGATACGCAGTATTTT. Translated, it gives CASSDRASTDTQYF.

V usage is TRBV18 and J usage is TRBJ2-7; 12 nucleotides agree with TRBD2. The CDR3 has 15 amino acids. The germline gives CDR1 KGHSH, CDR2 LQKENI. V shed 2 bases and J 2 bases; nucleotides not matched to a gene: 1. The CDR3 sequence is CASSPGLAGTYEQYF. In DNA, the CDR3 is TGTGCCAGCTCACCAGGACTAGCGGGGACCTACGAGCAGTACTTC.

The V gene is TRBV28, the J gene TRBJ1-6; the D gene is possibly TRBD1 (5 bases). The ends were cut back, 5 bases at V and 6 bases at J, with 17 bases in the middle. The germline CDR1 and CDR2 sequences are MDHEN and SYDVKM. CDR3 length: 16 amino acids. The CDR3 region has the DNA TGTGCCAGCAGTCCGTATCAGGGCTCGGGTAATTCACCCCTCCACTTT. Translated, it gives CASSPYQGSGNSPLHF.

V is TRBV5-1 and J is TRBJ1-1; 7 bases are shared with TRBD1. Germline V gives CDR1 SGHRS, CDR2 YFSETQ. The CDR3 runs 15 residues. With V trimmed by 0 bases and J by 0 bases, 2 bases remained unmatched. The CDR3 DNA reads as TGCGCCAGCAGCTTGGGGACAGGTATGAACACTGAAGCTTTCTTT. It yields the protein CASSLGTGMNTEAFF. Based on the CDR3 plus reference TRBV5-1 and TRBJ1-1, the full variable domain is KAGVTQTPRYLIKTRGQQVTLSCSPISGHRSVSWYQQTPGQGLQFLFEYFSETQRNKGNFPGRFSGRQFSNSRSEMNVSTLELGDSALYLCASSLGTGMNTEAFFGQGTRLTVV.

In its sample, this clone was seen once. The chain is built from TRBV28 and TRBJ1-2; perhaps TRBD1 as D (5 bases). CDR1 is MDHEN, CDR2 SYDVKM, per germline. The ends were cut back, 6 bases at V and 8 bases at J, with 19 bases in the middle. The CDR3 totals 14 residues. The chain's CDR3 is CASSLGLQSGGYTF. The CDR3 bases are TGTGCCAGCAGCCTGGGACTTCAATCGGGAGGCTACACCTTC.

This clone has a single count. V and J are TRBV2 and TRBJ2-1; TRBD1 might be the D (6 bases). The CDR3 has 11 residues. V lost 8 bases and J 9 bases, leaving 11 bases between the germline ends. Germline V gene sequence: CDR1 SNHLY, CDR2 FYNNEI. The CDR3 region is CASSTDSEQFF. CDR3 nucleotide sequence: TGTGCCAGCTCGACGGACAGTGAGCAGTTCTTC.

The rearrangement joins TRBV5-4 to TRBJ2-3, with 9 positions matching TRBD2. Germline values: CDR1 SGHNT, CDR2 YYREEE (reference sequence). The CDR3 contains 17 residues. V shed 4 bases and J 2 bases; nucleotides not matched to a gene: 11. CDR3 nucleotides: TGTGCCAGCAGCCTGGGGTTTAGACTAGCGGACACAGATACGCAGTATTTT. This encodes CASSLGFRLADTDTQYF. The variable domain in full, with the rest retrieved from reference TRBV5-4 and TRBJ2-3, is ETGVTQSPTHLIKTRGQQVTLRCSSQSGHNTVSWYQQALGQGPQFIFQYYREEENGRGNFPPRFSGLQFPNYSSELNVNALELDDSALYLCASSLGFRLADTDTQYFGPGTRLTVL.

J is TRBJ2-3 and V is TRBV7-6; TRBD2 aligns across 7 bases. The CDR3 extends over 15 amino acids. V dropped 2 bases and J dropped 7; count of bases not matched to a gene: 9. Germline loops: CDR1 SGHVS, CDR2 FNYEAQ. The CDR3 protein is CASSLIEAGANTQYF. In nucleotides, the CDR3 is TGTGCCAGCAGCTTAATAGAGGCGGGAGCAAATACGCAGTATTTT.

CDR3 sequence (DNA): TGTGCCAGCAGCCAGGGGCCGGCTCAGCCCCAGCATTTT. Its protein is CASSQGPAQPQHF. The genes are TRBV11-2 and TRBJ1-5, with D tentatively TRBD1 (6 bases). Germline V gene lookup returns CDR1 SGHAT and CDR2 FQNNGV. The CDR3 runs to 13 residues. The V end lost 5 bases, the J end lost 6 bases, and 11 bases lay between the germline ends. The whole variable domain, filled in from reference TRBV11-2 and TRBJ1-5, reads EAGVAQSPRYKIIEKRQSVAFWCNPISGHATLYWYQQILGQGPKLLIQFQNNGVVDDSQLPKDRFSAERLKGVDSTLKIQPAKLEDSAVYLCASSQGPAQPQHFGDGTRLSIL.

The genes are TRBV15 and TRBJ2-2; perhaps TRBD1 as D (5 bases). The ends were cut back, 2 bases at V and 2 bases at J, with 6 bases in the middle. Germline loops: CDR1 LNHNV, CDR2 YYDKDF (reference sequence). CDR3 length equals 14 residues. In DNA, the CDR3 is TGTGCCACCAGCAGACAGGGAAACACCGGGGAGCTGTTTTTT. This encodes CATSRQGNTGELFF.